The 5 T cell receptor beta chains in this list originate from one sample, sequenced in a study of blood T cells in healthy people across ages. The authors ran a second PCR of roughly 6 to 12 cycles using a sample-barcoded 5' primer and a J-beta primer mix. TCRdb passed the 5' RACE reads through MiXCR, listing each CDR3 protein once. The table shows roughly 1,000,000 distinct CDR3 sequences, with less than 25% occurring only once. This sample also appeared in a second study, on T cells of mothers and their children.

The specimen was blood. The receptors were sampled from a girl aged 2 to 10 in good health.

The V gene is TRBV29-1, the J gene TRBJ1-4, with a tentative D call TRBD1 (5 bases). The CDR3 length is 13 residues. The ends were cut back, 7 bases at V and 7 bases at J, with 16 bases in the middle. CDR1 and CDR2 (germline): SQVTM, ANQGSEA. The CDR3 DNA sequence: TGCAGCGGGGGGGGAGGCCCCGGTGAAAAACTGTTTTTT. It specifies CSGGGGPGEKLFF.

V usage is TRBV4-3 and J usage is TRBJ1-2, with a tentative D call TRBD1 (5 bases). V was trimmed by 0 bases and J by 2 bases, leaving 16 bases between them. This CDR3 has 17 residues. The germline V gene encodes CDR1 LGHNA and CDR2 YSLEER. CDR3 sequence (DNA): TGCGCCAGCAGCCAAGAGGGGCCGGCGGACCCAAACTATGGCTACACCTTC. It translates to CASSQEGPADPNYGYTF.

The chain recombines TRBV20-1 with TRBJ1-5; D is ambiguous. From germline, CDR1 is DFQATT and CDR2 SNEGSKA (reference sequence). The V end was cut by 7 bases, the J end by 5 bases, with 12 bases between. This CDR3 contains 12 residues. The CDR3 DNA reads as TGCAGTGTAGGCGCGGAGGATCAGCCCCAGCATTTT. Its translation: CSVGAEDQPQHF.

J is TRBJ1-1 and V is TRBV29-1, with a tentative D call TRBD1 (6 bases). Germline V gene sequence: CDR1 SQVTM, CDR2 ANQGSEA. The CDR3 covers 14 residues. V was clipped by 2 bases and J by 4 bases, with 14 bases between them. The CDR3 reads CSVEIQGSSTEAFF. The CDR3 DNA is TGCAGCGTTGAAATACAGGGTTCGTCCACTGAAGCTTTCTTT.

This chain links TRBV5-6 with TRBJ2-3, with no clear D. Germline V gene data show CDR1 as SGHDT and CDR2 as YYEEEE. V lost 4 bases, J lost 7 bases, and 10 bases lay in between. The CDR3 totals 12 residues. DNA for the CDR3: TGTGCCAGCAGCCCGGAACCCAATACGCAGTATTTT. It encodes CASSPEPNTQYF.